Reported below is one T cell receptor (beta chain). Its antigen is as yet unknown. Trimming took off 2 bases at V and 4 bases at J, with 8 bases between the two ends. The CDR3 is 13 amino acids. The record originates from a study of T cell responses to AZD1222 COVID-19 vaccine. Study outcomes and limitations: Donor demographics were predominantly white British with a female majority; clonal diversity may be underestimated. Baseline serology detected seropositivity in only 6 or 7 AZD1222 recipients.

TCRdb's table, derived via immunoSEQ multiplex PCR, lists solely in-frame clones and lacks some. The data contain about 27,000 clones, approximately 92% of them seen just once; the ten biggest clones take up over 7%. Second-dose intervals near 4 or 12 weeks were combined. The receptor comes from an adult who received the AZD1222 COVID-19 vaccine. This material consisted of peripheral blood, taken 28 days after the second AZD1222 dose. The J gene is TRBJ2-5, the V gene TRBV12-3 or TRBV12-4, with D tentatively TRBD2 (6 bases). The CDR3 region has the DNA TGTGCCAGCAGTTTACGGGACTTAGAGACCCAGTACTTC. Protein product: CASSLRDLETQYF.